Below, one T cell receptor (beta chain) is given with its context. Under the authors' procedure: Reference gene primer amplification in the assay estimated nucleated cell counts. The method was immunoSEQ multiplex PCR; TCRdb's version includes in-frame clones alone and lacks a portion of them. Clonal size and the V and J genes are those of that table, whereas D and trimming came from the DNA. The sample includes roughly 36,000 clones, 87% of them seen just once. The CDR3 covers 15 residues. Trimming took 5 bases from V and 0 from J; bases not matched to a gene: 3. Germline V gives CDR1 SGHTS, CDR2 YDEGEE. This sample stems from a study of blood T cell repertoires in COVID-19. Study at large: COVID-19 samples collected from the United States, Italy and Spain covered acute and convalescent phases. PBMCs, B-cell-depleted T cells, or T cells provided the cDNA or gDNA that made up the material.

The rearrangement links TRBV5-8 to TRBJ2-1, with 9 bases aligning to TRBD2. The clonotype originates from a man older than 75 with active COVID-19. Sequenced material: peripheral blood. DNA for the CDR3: TGTGCCAGCAGGAATAGCGGGGGCTCCTACAATGAGCAGTTCTTC. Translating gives CASRNSGGSYNEQFF.